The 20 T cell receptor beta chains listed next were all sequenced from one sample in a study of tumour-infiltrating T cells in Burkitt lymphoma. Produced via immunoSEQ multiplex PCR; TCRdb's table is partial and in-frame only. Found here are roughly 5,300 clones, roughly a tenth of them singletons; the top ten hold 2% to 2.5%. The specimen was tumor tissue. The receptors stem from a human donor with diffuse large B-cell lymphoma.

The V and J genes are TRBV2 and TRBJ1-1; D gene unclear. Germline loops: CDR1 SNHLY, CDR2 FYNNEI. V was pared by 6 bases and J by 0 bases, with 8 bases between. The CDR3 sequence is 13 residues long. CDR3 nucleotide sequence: TGTGCCAGCAGCACATTGATGAACACTGAAGCTTTCTTT. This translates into CASSTLMNTEAFF.

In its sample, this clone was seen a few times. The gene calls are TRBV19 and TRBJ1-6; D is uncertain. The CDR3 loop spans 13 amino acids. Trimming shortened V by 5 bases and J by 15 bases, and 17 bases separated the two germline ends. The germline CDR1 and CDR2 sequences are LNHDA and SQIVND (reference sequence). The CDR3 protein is CASSSRSVPILHF. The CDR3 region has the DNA TGTGCCAGTAGTTCTCGTTCAGTTCCAATCCTCCACTTT. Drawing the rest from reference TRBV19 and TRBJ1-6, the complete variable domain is DGGITQSPKYLFRKEGQNVTLSCEQNLNHDAMYWYRQDPGQGLRLIYYSQIVNDFQKGDIAEGYSVSREKKESFPLTVTSAQKNPTAFYLCASSSRSVPILHFGNGTRLTVT.

The CDR3 protein is CASSQGRGQNIQYF. The CDR3 region has the DNA TGCGCCAGCAGCCAAGGCAGGGGTCAAAACATTCAGTACTTC. The chain links TRBV4-1 to TRBJ2-4; possible D gene TRBD1, 6 bases. The CDR3 has 14 residues. With 1 base removed from V and 5 bases from J, the gap between germline ends came to 9 bases. CDR1 and CDR2 (germline): MGHRA, YSYEKL.

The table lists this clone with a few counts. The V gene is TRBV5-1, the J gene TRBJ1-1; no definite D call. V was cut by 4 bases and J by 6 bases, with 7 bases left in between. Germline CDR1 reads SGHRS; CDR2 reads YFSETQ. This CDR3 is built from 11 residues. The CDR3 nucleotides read TGCGCCAGCAGCCAGGCCGCTGAAGCTTTCTTT. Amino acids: CASSQAAEAFF.

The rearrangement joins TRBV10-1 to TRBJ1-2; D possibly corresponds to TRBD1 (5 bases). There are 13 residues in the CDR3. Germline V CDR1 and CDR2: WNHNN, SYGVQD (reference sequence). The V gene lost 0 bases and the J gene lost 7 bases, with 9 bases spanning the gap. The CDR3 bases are TGCGCCAGCAGTGAGTCGTTGAGGGGTGGCTACACCTTC. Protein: CASSESLRGGYTF.

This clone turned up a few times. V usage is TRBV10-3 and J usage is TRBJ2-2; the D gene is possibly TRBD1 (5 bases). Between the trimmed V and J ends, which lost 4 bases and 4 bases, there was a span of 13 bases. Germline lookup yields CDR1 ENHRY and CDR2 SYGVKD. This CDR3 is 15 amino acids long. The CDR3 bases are TGTGCCATCAGTGTCGGCCAGGGAAGCACCGGGGAGCTGTTTTTT. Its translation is CAISVGQGSTGELFF.

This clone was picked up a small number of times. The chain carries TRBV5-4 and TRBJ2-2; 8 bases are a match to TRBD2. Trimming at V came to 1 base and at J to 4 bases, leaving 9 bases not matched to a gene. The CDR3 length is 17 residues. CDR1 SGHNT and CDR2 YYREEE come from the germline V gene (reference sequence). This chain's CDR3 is CASSLSYSGAPTGELFF. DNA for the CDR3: TGTGCCAGCAGCTTGTCCTATAGCGGGGCGCCCACCGGGGAGCTGTTTTTT.

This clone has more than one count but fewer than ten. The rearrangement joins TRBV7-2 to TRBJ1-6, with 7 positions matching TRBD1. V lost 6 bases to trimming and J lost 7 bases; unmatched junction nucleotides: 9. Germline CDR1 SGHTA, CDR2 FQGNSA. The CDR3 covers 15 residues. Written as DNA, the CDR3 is TGTGCCAGCAGACGTACGACAGGGTTCAATTCACCCCTCCACTTT. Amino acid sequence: CASRRTTGFNSPLHF.

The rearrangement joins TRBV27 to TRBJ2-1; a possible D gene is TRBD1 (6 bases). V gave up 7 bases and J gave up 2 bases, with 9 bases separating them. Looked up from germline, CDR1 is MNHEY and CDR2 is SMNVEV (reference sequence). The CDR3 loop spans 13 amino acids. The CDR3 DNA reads TGTGCCAGCACCGGACAGACCTACAATGAGCAGTTCTTC. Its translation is CASTGQTYNEQFF.

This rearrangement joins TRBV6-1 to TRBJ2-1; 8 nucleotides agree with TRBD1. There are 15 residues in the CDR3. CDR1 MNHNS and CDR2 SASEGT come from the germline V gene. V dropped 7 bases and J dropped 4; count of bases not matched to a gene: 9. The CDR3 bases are TGTGCCAGCACCTCCGGGACAGGAGTATACAATGAGCAGTTCTTC. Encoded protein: CASTSGTGVYNEQFF.

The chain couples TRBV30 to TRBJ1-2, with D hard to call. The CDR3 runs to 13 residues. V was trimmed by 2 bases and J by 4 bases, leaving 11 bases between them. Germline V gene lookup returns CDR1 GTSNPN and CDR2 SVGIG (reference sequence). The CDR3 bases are TGTGCCTGGAGTACTAGGGAGACCTATGGCTACACCTTC. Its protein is CAWSTRETYGYTF.

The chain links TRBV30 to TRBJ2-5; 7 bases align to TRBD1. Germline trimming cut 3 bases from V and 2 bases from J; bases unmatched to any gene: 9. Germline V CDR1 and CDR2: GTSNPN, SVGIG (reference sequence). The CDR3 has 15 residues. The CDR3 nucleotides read TGTGCCTGGAGGTCCGGGACAGCGATTCAAGAGACCCAGTACTTC. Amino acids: CAWRSGTAIQETQYF.

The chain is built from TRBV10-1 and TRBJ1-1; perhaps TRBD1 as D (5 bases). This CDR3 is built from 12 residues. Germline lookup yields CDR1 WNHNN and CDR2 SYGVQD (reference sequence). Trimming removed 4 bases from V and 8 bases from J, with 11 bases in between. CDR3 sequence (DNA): TGCGCCAGCAGTGGGGCCGGGACCGAAGCTTTCTTT. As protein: CASSGAGTEAFF.

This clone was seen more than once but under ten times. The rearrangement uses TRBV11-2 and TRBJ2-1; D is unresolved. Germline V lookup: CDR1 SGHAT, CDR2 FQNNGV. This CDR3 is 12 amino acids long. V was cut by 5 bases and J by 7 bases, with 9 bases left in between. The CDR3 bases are TGTGCCAGCAGCCGGCTGTGGAATGAGCAGTTCTTC. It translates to CASSRLWNEQFF.

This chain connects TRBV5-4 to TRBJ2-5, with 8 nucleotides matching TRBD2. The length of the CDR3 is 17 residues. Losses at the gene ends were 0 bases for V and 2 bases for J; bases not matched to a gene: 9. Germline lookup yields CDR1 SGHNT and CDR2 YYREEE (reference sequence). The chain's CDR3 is CASSLAGGAVGQETQYF. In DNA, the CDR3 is TGTGCCAGCAGCTTGGCGGGGGGGGCAGTTGGGCAAGAGACCCAGTACTTC.

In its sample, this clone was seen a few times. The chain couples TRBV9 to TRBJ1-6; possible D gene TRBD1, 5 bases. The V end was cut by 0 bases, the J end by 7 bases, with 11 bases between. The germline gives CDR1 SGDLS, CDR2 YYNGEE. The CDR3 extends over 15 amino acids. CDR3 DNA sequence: TGTGCCAGCAGCGTAGGGGGCGACCCCAATTCACCCCTCCACTTT. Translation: CASSVGGDPNSPLHF.

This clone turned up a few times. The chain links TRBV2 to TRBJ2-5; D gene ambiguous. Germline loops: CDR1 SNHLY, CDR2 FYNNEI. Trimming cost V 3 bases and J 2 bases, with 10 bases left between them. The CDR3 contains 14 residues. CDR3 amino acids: CASSDEVIQETQYF. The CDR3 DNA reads TGTGCCAGCAGTGATGAGGTGATTCAAGAGACCCAGTACTTC. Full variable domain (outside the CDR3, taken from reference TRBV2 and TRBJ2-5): EPEVTQTPSHQVTQMGQEVILRCVPISNHLYFYWYRQILGQKVEFLVSFYNNEISEKSEIFDDQFSVERPDGSNFTLKIRSTKLEDSAMYFCASSDEVIQETQYFGPGTRLLVL.

DNA of the CDR3: TGTGCCAGCACCCCGCTCCTTACCTACGAGCAGTACTTC. The encoded protein is CASTPLLTYEQYF. This chain joins TRBV2 and TRBJ2-7; D is ambiguous. V lost 7 bases to trimming and J lost 2 bases, with 12 bases between them. CDR3 size: 13 residues. Looked up from germline, CDR1 is SNHLY and CDR2 is FYNNEI.

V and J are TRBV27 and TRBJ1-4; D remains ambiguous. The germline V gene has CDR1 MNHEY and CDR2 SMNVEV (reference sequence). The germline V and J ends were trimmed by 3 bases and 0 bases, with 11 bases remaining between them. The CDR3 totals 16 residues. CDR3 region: CASSFKAASTNEKLFF. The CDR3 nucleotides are TGTGCCAGCAGTTTTAAGGCAGCTTCAACTAATGAAAAACTGTTTTTT.

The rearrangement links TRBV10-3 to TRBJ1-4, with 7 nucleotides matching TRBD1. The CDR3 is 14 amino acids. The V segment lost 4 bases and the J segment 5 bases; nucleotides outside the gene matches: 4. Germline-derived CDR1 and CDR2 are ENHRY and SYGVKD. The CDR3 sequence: CAISAGTENEKLFF. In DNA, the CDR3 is TGTGCCATCAGTGCCGGGACAGAGAATGAAAAACTGTTTTTT.